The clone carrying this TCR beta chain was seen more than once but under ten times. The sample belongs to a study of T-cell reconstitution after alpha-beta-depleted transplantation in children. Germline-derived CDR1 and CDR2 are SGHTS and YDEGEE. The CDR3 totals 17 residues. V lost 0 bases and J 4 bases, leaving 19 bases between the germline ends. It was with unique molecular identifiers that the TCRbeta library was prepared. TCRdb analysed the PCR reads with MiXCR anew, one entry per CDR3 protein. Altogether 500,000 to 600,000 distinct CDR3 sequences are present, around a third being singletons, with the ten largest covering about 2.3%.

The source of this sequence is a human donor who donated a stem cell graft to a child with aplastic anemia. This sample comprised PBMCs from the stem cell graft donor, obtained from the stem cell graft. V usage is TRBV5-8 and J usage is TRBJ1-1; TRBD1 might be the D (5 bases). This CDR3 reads CASSLAASGTRGTEAFF. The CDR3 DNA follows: TGTGCCAGCAGCTTGGCCGCGAGCGGGACTCGTGGCACTGAAGCTTTCTTT.